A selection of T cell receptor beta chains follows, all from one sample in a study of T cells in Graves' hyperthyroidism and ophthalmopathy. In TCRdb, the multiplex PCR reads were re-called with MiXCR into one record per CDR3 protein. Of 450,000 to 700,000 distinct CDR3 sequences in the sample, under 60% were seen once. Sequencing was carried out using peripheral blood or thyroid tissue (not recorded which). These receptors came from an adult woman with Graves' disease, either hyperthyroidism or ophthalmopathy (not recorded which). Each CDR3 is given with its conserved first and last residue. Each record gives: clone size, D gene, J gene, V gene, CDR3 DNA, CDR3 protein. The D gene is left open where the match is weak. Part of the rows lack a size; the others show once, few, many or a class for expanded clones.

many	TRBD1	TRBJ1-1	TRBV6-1	TGTGCCAGCGGAAGAAACCCGACAGGGTGGATCGGGGACACTGAAGCTTTCTTT	CASGRNPTGWIGDTEAFF
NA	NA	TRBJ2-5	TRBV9	TGTGCCAGCTCCAATTGGACGGGAAAGGAGACCCAGTACTTC	CASSNWTGKETQYF
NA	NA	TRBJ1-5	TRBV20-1	TGCAGTGCAAGTAAGGCGGGAGTTGGCAGTCAGCCCCAGCATTTT	CSASKAGVGSQPQHF
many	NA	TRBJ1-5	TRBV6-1	TGTGCCAGCAAGAGCGATAGCTATCAGCCCCAGCATTTT	CASKSDSYQPQHF
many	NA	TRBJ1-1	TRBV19	TGTGCCAGTAGTTCCGGGACACGGCGGGGCACTGAAGCTTTCTTT	CASSSGTRRGTEAFF
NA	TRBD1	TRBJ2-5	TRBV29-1	TGCAGCGCCCAGGGGGCAGGGGAGGAAGCAGAGACCCAGTACTTC	CSAQGAGEEAETQYF
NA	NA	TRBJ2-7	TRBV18	TGTGCCAGCTCACCAACGGGGTTAAGCTCCTACGAGCAGTACTTC	CASSPTGLSSYEQYF
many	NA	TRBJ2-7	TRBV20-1	TGCAGTGCTCATTCTTTCCGGGACGGAAACTACGAGCAGTACTTC	CSAHSFRDGNYEQYF
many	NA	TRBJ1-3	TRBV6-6	TGTGCCAGGGAACATGTGGGCTCTGGAAACACCATATATTTT	CAREHVGSGNTIYF
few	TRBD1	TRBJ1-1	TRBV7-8	TGTGCCAGCAGCTATAGCGGGACAGGGGTGGCTTTCTTT	CASSYSGTGVAFF
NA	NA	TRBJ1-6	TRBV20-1	TGCAGTGCTAGAGCTCGTCGCGGCTATAATTCACCCCTCCACTTT	CSARARRGYNSPLHF
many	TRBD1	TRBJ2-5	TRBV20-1	TGCAGTACCCCGGGACAGGGCCAAGAGACCCAGTACTTC	CSTPGQGQETQYF
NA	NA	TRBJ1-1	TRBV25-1	TGTGCCAGCAGTTTCACCGGGACAAGAGATTTTGAAGCTTTCTTT	CASSFTGTRDFEAFF
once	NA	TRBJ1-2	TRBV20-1	TGCAGTGCCCCTCCTAGCGGGACTAACACCTTC	CSAPPSGTNTF
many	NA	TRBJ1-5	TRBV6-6	TGTGCCACCCGGACAGCGGGGCAGCCCCAGCATTTT	CATRTAGQPQHF
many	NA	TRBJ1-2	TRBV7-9	TGTGCCAGCAGTTCCGGGCCCTTCGGCTACACCTTC	CASSSGPFGYTF
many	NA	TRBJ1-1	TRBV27	TGTGCCAGCAGTTTGGAGGGAGAGGGAGCTTTCTTT	CASSLEGEGAFF
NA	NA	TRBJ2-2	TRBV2	TGTGCCAGCACCTCGCAAAGAACCGGGGAGCTGTTTTTT	CASTSQRTGELFF
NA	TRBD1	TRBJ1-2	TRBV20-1	TGCAGGCCGGGACAGGAGGGCTACACCTTC	CRPGQEGYTF
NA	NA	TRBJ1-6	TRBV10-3	TGTGCCATCAGTGAACAGGGCGGGACAAATAATTCACCCCTCCACTTT	CAISEQGGTNNSPLHF
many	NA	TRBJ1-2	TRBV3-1	TGTGCCAGCAGCCAGGAATCCCCTCAAGGCTACACCTTC	CASSQESPQGYTF
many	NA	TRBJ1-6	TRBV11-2	TGTGCCAGCAGCTTAAAGCCCCACGGTTATAATTCACCCCTCCACTTT	CASSLKPHGYNSPLHF
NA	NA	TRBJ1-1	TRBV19	TGTGCCAGTAGCATCGGACAGTTAGAAGCTTTCTTT	CASSIGQLEAFF
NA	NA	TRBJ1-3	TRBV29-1	TGCAGCGTTCGACAGGAGAGCTCTGGAAACACCATATATTTT	CSVRQESSGNTIYF
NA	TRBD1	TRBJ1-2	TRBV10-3	TGTGCCAGCAACACCTTAGGACAGGGTCGTTATGGCTACACCTTC	CASNTLGQGRYGYTF
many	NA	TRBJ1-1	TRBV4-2	TGTGCCAGCAGCCAAGCCGGCAGGCTTCCCGAAGCTTTCTTT	CASSQAGRLPEAFF
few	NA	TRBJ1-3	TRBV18	TGTGCCAGCTCACCACCGACAGGATTTTACTCTGGAAACACCATATATTTT	CASSPPTGFYSGNTIYF
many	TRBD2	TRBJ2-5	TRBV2	TGTGCCAGCAGGAGGCTAGCGGGAGTTCAGACCCAGTACTTC	CASRRLAGVQTQYF
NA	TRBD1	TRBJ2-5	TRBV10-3	TGTGCCATCAGCGGACCGACAGGGGAAGAGACCCAGTACTTC	CAISGPTGEETQYF
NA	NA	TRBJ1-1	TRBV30	TGTGCCTGGATCCTCAAAGGGGCTGAAGCTTTCTTT	CAWILKGAEAFF
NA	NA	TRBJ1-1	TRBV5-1	TGTGCCAGCAGGCCCTCGGGGGGCACTGAAGCTTTCTTT	CASRPSGGTEAFF